This TCR beta chain was sequenced during a study of T cell repertoires in ileal Crohn's disease. Study information: 35% were active smokers at surgery; median disease duration was nearly eight years. Thiopurines (about twelve) or anti-TNF agents (approximately 20) were given postoperatively to about half. Overall study findings and caveats: Postoperative endoscopy occurred within one year, median about 6.9 months.

Measured with immunoSEQ multiplex PCR; TCRdb has only the in-frame clones, and not every one. The sample yields 12,000 or so clones, around 72% seen once. Points on this clone: What it binds is unknown. This sample includes further DNA sequences coding for the same CDR3.

Time point meaning: neoterminal ileum biopsy at postoperative endoscopy, about 6 months after surgery. Looked up from germline, CDR1 is SQVTM and CDR2 is ANQGSEA. With 4 bases removed from V and 1 base from J, the gap between germline ends came to 7 bases. This CDR3 has 12 amino acids. The specimen sequenced was ileal tissue. The source is an adult with Crohn's disease. The V gene is TRBV29-1, the J gene TRBJ1-1; unclear D gene. CDR3 sequence: CSVARENTEAFF. CDR3 coding DNA: TGCAGCGTTGCGAGAGAGAACACTGAAGCTTTCTTT. The full variable domain, with the rest looked up from reference TRBV29-1 and TRBJ1-1, is SAVISQKPSRDICQRGTSLTIQCQVDSQVTMMFWYRQQPGQSLTLIATANQGSEATYESGFVIDKFPISRPNLTFSTLTVSNMSPEDSSIYLCSVARENTEAFFGQGTRLTVV.